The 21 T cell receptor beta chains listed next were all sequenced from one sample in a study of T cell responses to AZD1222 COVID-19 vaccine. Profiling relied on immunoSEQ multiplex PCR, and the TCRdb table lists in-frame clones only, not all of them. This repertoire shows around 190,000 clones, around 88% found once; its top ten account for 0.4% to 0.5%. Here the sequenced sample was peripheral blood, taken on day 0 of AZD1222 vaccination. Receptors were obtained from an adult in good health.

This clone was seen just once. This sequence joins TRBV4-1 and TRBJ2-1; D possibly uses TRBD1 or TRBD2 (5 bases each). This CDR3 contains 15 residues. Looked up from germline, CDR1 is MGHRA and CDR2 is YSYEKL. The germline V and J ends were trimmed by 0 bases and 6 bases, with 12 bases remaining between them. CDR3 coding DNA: TGCGCCAGCAGCCAAGATGGGCAGGGAGTCAATGAGCAGTTCTTC. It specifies CASSQDGQGVNEQFF.

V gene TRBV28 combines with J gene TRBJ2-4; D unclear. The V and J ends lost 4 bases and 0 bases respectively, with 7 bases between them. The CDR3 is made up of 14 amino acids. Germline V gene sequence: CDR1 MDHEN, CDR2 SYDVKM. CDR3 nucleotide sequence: TGTGCCAGCAGTTCCCAGATAGCCAAAAACATTCAGTACTTC. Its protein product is CASSSQIAKNIQYF. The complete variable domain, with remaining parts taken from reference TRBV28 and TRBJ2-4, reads DVKVTQSSRYLVKRTGEKVFLECVQDMDHENMFWYRQDPGLGLRLIYFSYDVKMKEKGDIPEGYSVSREKKERFSLILESASTNQTSMYLCASSSQIAKNIQYFGAGTRLSVL.

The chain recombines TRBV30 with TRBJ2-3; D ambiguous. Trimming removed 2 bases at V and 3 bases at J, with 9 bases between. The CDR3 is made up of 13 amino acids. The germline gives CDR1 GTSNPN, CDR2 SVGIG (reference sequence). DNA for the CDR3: TGTGCCTGGAGTACGGTGGGTACAGATACGCAGTATTTT. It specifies CAWSTVGTDTQYF.

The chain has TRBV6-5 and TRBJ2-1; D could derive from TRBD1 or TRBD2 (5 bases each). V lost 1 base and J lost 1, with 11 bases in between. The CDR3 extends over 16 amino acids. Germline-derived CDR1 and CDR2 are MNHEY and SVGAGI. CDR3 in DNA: TGTGCCAGCAGTTACTTTGCAGGGAGTTCCTACAATGAGCAGTTCTTC. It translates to CASSYFAGSSYNEQFF.

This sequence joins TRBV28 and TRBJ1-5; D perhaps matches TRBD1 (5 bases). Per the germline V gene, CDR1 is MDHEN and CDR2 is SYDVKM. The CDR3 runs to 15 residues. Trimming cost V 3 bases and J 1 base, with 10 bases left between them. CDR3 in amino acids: CASSLRGWSNQPQHF. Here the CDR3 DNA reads TGTGCCAGCAGTTTGAGGGGATGGAGCAATCAGCCCCAGCATTTT.

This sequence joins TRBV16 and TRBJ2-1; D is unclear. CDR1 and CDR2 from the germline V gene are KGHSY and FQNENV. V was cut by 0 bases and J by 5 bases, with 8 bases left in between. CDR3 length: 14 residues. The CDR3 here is CASSQSKGNNEQFF. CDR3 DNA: TGTGCCAGCAGCCAATCTAAAGGGAACAATGAGCAGTTCTTC.

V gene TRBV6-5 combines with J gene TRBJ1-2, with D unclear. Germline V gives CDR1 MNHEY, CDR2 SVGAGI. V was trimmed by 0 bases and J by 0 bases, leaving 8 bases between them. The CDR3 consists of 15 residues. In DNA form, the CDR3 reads TGTGCCAGCAGTTACTCGGGCAGGCCTAACTATGGCTACACCTTC. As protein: CASSYSGRPNYGYTF.

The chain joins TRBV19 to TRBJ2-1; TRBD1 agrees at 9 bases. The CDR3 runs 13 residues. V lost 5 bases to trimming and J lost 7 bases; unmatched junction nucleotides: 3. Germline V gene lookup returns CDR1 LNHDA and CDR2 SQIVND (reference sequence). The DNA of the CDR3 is TGTGCCAGTAGTCCCGGGACAGGGAATGAGCAGTTCTTC. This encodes CASSPGTGNEQFF. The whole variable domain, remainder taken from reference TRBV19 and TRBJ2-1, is DGGITQSPKYLFRKEGQNVTLSCEQNLNHDAMYWYRQDPGQGLRLIYYSQIVNDFQKGDIAEGYSVSREKKESFPLTVTSAQKNPTAFYLCASSPGTGNEQFFGPGTRLTVL.

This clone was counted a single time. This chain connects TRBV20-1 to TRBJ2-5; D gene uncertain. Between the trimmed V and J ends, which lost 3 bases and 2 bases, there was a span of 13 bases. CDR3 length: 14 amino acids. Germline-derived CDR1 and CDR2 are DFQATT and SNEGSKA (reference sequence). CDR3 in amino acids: CSASVADLQETQYF. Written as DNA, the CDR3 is TGCAGTGCTAGTGTGGCGGACCTACAAGAGACCCAGTACTTC.

The CDR3 DNA is TGTGCCAGCAGTTACAGGGACAGGGAAGGAGGGACCTTC. Translated: CASSYRDREGGTF. The chain has TRBV6-5 and TRBJ1-2; 9 positions agree with TRBD1. The V gene's germline CDR1 is MNHEY and CDR2 SVGAGI. J lost 14 bases, V lost 2 bases, and 9 bases had no gene match. The CDR3 extends over 13 amino acids.

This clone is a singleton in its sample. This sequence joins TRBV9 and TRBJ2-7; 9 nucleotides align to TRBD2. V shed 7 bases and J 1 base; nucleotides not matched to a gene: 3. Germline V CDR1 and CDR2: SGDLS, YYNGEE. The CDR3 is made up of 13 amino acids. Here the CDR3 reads CASGSGRSYEQYF. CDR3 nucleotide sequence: TGTGCCAGCGGTAGCGGGAGATCCTACGAGCAGTACTTC.

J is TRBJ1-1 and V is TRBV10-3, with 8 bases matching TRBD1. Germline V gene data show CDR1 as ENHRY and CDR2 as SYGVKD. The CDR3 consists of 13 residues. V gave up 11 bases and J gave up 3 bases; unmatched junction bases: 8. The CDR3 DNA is TGTGCCGTTCGTCACAGGGGGGACACTGAAGCTTTCTTT. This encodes CAVRHRGDTEAFF.

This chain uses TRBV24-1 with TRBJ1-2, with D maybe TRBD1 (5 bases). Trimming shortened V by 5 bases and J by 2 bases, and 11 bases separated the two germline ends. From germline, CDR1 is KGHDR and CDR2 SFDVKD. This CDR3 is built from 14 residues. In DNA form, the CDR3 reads TGTGCCACCAGTGGCGGACAAGAAAACTATGGCTACACCTTC. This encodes CATSGGQENYGYTF.

Here the CDR3 DNA reads TGCAGCGTTGATTACCCCAGGAGCACAGATACGCAGTATTTT. Translated: CSVDYPRSTDTQYF. The J gene is TRBJ2-3, the V gene TRBV29-1; D gene ambiguous. V was cut by 3 bases and J by 0 bases, with 10 bases left in between. The CDR3 runs 14 residues. CDR1 is SQVTM and CDR2 is ANQGSEA in the germline V gene.

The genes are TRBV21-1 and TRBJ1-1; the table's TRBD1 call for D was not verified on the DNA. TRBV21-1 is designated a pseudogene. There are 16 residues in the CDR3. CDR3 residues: CASSSPRQGMNTEAFF. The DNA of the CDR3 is TGTGCCAGCAGCAGCCCCAGACAGGGCATGAACACTGAAGCTTTCTTT.

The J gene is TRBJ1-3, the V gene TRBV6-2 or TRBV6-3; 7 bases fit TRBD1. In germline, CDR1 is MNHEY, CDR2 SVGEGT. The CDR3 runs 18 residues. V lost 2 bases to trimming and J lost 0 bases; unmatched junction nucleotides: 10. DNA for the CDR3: TGTGCCAGCAGTTACAGGGGGCGCCTCATACGCTCTGGAAACACCATATATTTT. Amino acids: CASSYRGRLIRSGNTIYF.

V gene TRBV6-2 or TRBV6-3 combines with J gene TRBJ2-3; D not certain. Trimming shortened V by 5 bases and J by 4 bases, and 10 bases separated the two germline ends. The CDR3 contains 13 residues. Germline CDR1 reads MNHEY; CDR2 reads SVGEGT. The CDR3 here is CASSPIGADTQYF. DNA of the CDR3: TGTGCCAGCAGTCCCATTGGCGCAGATACGCAGTATTTT.

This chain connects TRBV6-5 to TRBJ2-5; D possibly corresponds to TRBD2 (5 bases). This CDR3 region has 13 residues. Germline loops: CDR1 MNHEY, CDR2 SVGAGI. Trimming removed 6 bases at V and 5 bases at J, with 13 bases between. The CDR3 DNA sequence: TGTGCCAGCAGGGAGGACTTTCGCGAGACCCAGTACTTC. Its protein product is CASREDFRETQYF.

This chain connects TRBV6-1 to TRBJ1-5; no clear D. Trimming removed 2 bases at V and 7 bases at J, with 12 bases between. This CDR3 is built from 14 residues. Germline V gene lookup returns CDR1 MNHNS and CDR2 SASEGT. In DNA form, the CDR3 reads TGTGCCAGCAGTGAAATGGTGTCAGGCCAGCCCCAGCATTTT. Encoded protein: CASSEMVSGQPQHF.

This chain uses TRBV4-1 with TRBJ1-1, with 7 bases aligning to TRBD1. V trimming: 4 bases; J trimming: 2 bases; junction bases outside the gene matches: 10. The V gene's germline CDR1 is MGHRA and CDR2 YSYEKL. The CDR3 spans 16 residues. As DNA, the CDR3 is TGCGCCAGCAGCCGAATCCTGACAGGGATCAACACTGAAGCTTTCTTT. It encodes CASSRILTGINTEAFF.

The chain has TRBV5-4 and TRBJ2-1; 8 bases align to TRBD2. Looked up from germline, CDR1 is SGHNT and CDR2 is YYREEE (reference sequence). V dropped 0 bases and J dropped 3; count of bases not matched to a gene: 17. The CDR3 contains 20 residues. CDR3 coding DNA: TGTGCCAGCAGCTTGGATCTTCGGTATAGCCGGGGGGGCCGCTACAATGAGCAGTTCTTC. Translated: CASSLDLRYSRGGRYNEQFF.